These T cell receptor beta chains were read from a single sample in a study of shared clonotypes between healthy human individuals. Clones were read by immunoSEQ multiplex PCR, and TCRdb kept only the in-frame ones, dropping some. This sample has approximately 980,000 clones, with over 60% found just once. The source material was memory CD4+ T cells sorted from blood. The receptors derive from a man between 18 and 29 years old in good health. CDR3s include the opening cysteine and the closing phenylalanine or tryptophan. D genes are given only for firm matches. Clone size appears in some rows only: once, few, many, or a class for an expanded clone.

>NA|TRBD1|TRBV11-2|TRBJ2-7
CASSLEQGAYEQYF
TGTGCCAGCAGCTTAGAACAGGGGGCGTACGAGCAGTACTTC
>NA|TRBD2|TRBV7-9|TRBJ2-1
CASSSRLASYNEQFF
TGTGCCAGCAGCTCGAGACTAGCTTCCTACAATGAGCAGTTCTTC
>NA|TRBD1|TRBV7-9|TRBJ1-2
CASSSGQGPYGYTF
TGTGCCAGCAGCTCGGGACAGGGCCCCTATGGCTACACCTTC
>few|NA|TRBV6-6|TRBJ2-7
CASSYSTTYYEQYF
TGTGCCAGCAGTTACTCGACGACATACTACGAGCAGTACTTC
>NA|NA|TRBV18|TRBJ1-1
CASSPWTENTEAFF
TGTGCCAGCTCTCCTTGGACGGAGAACACTGAAGCTTTCTTT
>NA|NA|TRBV5-1|TRBJ2-5
CASSPGDKLQETQYF
TGCGCCAGCAGCCCTGGGGACAAACTCCAAGAGACCCAGTACTTC
>NA|NA|TRBV2|TRBJ2-4
CASREQASIQYF
TGTGCCAGCAGGGAACAGGCTTCCATTCAGTACTTC
>NA|NA|TRBV18|TRBJ1-5
CASSPPKGGKHF
TGTGCCAGCTCACCACCGAAAGGAGGGAAGCATTTT
>NA|NA|TRBV5-1|TRBJ2-7
CASSLGSRYEQYF
TGCGCCAGCAGCTTAGGGTCCCGCTACGAGCAGTACTTC
>NA|TRBD1|TRBV29-1|TRBJ2-3
CSVDRTGADTQYF
TGCAGCGTTGATAGGACAGGGGCCGATACGCAGTATTTT
>NA|NA|TRBV11-2|TRBJ2-7
CASSSPGTPYEQYF
TGTGCCAGCAGCTCGCCCGGGACACCTTACGAGCAGTACTTC
>once|TRBD2|TRBV5-1|TRBJ2-3
CASSVGTSGRDTQYF
TGCGCCAGCAGCGTCGGGACTAGCGGGCGAGATACGCAGTATTTT